This entry lists 9 T cell receptor beta chains sequenced from one sample in a study of cytomegalovirus exposure and HLA in healthy donors (dated by TCRdb to between 2016 and 2019). The receptor library was made with the immunoSEQ multiplex PCR assay. The clones in this table, taken by TCRdb from immuneACCESS, are in-frame only. Not every clone is retained; where verified, under half of the shortfall comes from an unresolved V gene, and the cause of the rest is unknown. The sample yields fewer than 400,000 clones; roughly 85% were counted once. The ten largest make up around 0.84% of the sample. Input material: PBMCs. The receptors shown here come from a woman between 18 and 29 years old in good health and CMV-seronegative.

The chain uses TRBV7-3 and TRBJ2-1; the match to TRBD2 covers 13 bases. CDR1 is SGHTA, CDR2 FQGTGA, per germline. The junction had 14 bases not matched to a gene; V was cut back by 5 bases and J by 7 bases. The CDR3 covers 18 residues. The CDR3 is CASSPSSVGLAGLNEQFF. The CDR3 region has the DNA TGTGCCAGCAGCCCTTCAAGCGTGGGACTAGCGGGATTGAATGAGCAGTTCTTC. Looking up the rest from reference TRBV7-3 and TRBJ2-1 gives the full variable domain: GAGVSQTPSNKVTEKGKYVELRCDPISGHTALYWYRQSLGQGPEFLIYFQGTGAADDSGLPNDRFFAVRPEGSVSTLKIQRTERGDSAVYLCASSPSSVGLAGLNEQFFGPGTRLTVL.

This chain joins TRBV5-6 and TRBJ2-5; TRBD1 agrees at 8 bases. Germline CDR1 is SGHDT and CDR2 is YYEEEE. The CDR3 sequence is 15 residues long. With V trimmed by 1 base and J by 5 bases, 7 bases remained unmatched. The CDR3 loop reads CASSLLGQGAETQYF. Here the CDR3 DNA reads TGTGCCAGCAGCTTGCTGGGGCAGGGGGCCGAGACCCAGTACTTC. The variable domain in full, with the rest retrieved from reference TRBV5-6 and TRBJ2-5, is DAGVTQSPTHLIKTRGQQVTLRCSPKSGHDTVSWYQQALGQGPQFIFQYYEEEERQRGNFPDRFSGHQFPNYSSELNVNALLLGDSALYLCASSLLGQGAETQYFGPGTRLLVL.

The chain has TRBV5-1 and TRBJ2-7; D gene unclear. The germline V gene has CDR1 SGHRS and CDR2 YFSETQ. CDR3 size: 14 residues. The germline V and J ends were trimmed by 2 bases and 5 bases, with 14 bases remaining between them. The CDR3 reads CASSFDSTGNEQYF. The CDR3 bases are TGCGCCAGCAGCTTTGACTCAACCGGTAACGAGCAGTACTTC.

V and J are TRBV4-3 and TRBJ1-1, with a weak D call TRBD1 (5 bases). The V and J ends lost 0 bases and 3 bases respectively, with 11 bases between them. The CDR3 extends over 15 amino acids. The germline V gene encodes CDR1 LGHNA and CDR2 YSLEER. CDR3 region: CASSQDRGGDTEAFF. CDR3 bases: TGCGCCAGCAGCCAAGATCGGGGCGGGGACACTGAAGCTTTCTTT.

The chain combines TRBV5-4 with TRBJ1-2, with 11 bases matching TRBD1. V dropped 4 bases and J dropped 5; count of bases not matched to a gene: 13. The V gene's germline CDR1 is SGHNT and CDR2 YYREEE (reference sequence). This CDR3 comprises 17 residues. The CDR3: CASSPPRTGGAGYGYTF. CDR3 nucleotide sequence: TGTGCCAGCAGCCCACCCCGGACAGGGGGCGCCGGGTATGGCTACACCTTC. The full variable domain, in which reference TRBV5-4 and TRBJ1-2 provide the parts outside the CDR3, is ETGVTQSPTHLIKTRGQQVTLRCSSQSGHNTVSWYQQALGQGPQFIFQYYREEENGRGNFPPRFSGLQFPNYSSELNVNALELDDSALYLCASSPPRTGGAGYGYTFGSGTRLTVV.

The chain joins TRBV7-2 to TRBJ2-7; the D gene is possibly TRBD1 (5 bases). The germline gives CDR1 SGHTA, CDR2 FQGNSA. Trimming stripped 1 base from V and 6 bases from J, with 13 bases between. The CDR3 is made up of 14 amino acids. CDR3 coding DNA: TGTGCCAGCAGCTTAGTGGCAGGGAATCGCGAGCAGTACTTC. Its translation is CASSLVAGNREQYF.

The CDR3 sequence: CASTGGGANTGELFF. DNA for the CDR3: TGTGCCAGCACAGGGGGGGGTGCGAACACCGGGGAGCTGTTTTTT. The J gene is TRBJ2-2, the V gene TRBV10-3, with D tentatively TRBD1 (8 bases). This CDR3 contains 15 residues. Germline lookup yields CDR1 ENHRY and CDR2 SYGVKD. The V end was cut by 10 bases, the J end by 0 bases, with 15 bases between.

This rearrangement joins TRBV25-1 to TRBJ2-3; 13 bases are shared with TRBD2. Per germline, CDR1 MGHDK and CDR2 SYGVNS. J lost 6 bases, V lost 6 bases, and 12 bases had no gene match. There are 17 residues in the CDR3. The CDR3 sequence is CASSRGRLAGGGDTQYF. In nucleotides, the CDR3 is TGTGCCAGCAGCCGCGGTCGACTAGCGGGAGGAGGGGATACGCAGTATTTT.

This chain joins TRBV6-5 and TRBJ2-1, with a possible D match to TRBD1 (5 bases). Trimming shortened V by 6 bases and J by 7 bases, and 7 bases separated the two germline ends. CDR3 length: 11 residues. Germline V gives CDR1 MNHEY, CDR2 SVGAGI. The CDR3 spells CASRQGNEQFF. The CDR3 coding sequence is TGTGCCAGCAGGCAGGGAAATGAGCAGTTCTTC.